The T cell receptor (beta chain) described here comes from a study of vaccination and CD4 T cells after COVID-19. Turning to the study itself: As control conditions, cultures were given either a CEFX pool serving as positive control, an HIV-1 Nef pool, or no peptide at all. General study points: Within the convalescent patients, spike mono-reactivity was found in 304 of 307 vaccine-specific clones.

Treatment of the sample: approximately nine-day PBMC culture with coronavirus spike peptide pools or control peptides (ViraFEST assay). Comments on this clonotype: The target antigen is unknown.

With the Oncomine TCR Beta short-read assay, DNA from cultured CD4+ T cells was sequenced. TCRdb re-derived calls from the PCR reads in MiXCR, one entry per CDR3 protein. The table lists over 10,000 distinct CDR3 sequences, around 76% of them singletons. CDR1 and CDR2 (germline): GTSNPN, SVGIG (reference sequence). Trimming stripped 3 bases from V and 3 bases from J, with 6 bases between. CDR3 length: 11 residues. Material for sequencing was CD4+ T cells from blood, cultured in vitro. This sequence joins TRBV30 and TRBJ2-7; D is uncertain. This receptor was obtained from a human donor who had recovered from COVID-19. CDR3 region: CAWSLLYEQYF. CDR3 sequence (DNA): TGTGCCTGGAGCCTCCTCTACGAGCAGTACTTC.